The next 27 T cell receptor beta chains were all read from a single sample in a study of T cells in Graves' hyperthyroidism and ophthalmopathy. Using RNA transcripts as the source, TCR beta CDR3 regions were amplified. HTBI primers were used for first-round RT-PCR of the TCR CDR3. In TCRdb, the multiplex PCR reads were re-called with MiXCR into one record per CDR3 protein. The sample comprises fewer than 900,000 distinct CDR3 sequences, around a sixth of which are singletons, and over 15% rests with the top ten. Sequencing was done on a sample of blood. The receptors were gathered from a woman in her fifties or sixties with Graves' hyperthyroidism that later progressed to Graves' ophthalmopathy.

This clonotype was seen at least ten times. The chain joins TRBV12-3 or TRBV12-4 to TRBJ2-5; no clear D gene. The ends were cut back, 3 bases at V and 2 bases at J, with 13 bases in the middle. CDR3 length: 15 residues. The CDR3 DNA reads TGTGCCAGCAGTTTTGGGTCGGGCCTTCAAGAGACCCAGTACTTC. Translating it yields CASSFGSGLQETQYF.

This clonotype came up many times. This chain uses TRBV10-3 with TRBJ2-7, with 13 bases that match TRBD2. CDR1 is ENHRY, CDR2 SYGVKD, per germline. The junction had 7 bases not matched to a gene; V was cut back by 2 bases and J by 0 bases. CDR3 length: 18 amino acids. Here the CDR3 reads CAISELGLAGESSYEQYF. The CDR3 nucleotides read TGTGCCATCAGTGAGCTCGGACTAGCGGGGGAGAGCTCCTACGAGCAGTACTTC.

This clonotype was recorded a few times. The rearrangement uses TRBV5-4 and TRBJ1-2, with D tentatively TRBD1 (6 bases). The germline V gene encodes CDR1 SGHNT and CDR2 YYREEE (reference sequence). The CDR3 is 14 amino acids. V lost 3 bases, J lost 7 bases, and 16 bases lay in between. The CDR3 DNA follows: TGTGCCAGCAGCTCGGGGGCACCCTTGGGTGGCTACACCTTC. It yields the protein CASSSGAPLGGYTF.

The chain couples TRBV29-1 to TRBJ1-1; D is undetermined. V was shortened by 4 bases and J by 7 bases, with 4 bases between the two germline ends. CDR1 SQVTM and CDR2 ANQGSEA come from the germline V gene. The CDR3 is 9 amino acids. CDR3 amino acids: CSVADEAFF. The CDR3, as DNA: TGCAGCGTTGCTGATGAAGCTTTCTTT.

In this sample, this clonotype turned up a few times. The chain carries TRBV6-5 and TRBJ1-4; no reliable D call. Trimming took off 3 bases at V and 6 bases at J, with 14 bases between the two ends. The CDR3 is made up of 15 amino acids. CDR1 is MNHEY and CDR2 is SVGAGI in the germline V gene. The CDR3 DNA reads TGTGCCAGCAGTTATCGGGGAGTGGGGTATGAAAAACTGTTTTTT. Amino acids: CASSYRGVGYEKLFF.

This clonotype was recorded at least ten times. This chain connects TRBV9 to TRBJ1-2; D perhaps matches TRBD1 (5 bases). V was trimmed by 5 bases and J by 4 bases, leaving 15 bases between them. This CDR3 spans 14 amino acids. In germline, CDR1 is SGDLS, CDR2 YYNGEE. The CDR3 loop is CASSVAGRTYGYTF. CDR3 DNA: TGTGCCAGCAGTGTCGCAGGGCGGACCTATGGCTACACCTTC.

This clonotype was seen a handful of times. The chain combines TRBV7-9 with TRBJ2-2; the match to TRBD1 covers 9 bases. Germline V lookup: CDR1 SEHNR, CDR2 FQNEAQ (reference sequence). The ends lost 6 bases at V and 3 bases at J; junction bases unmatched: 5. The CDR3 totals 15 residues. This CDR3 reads CASRWTGADTGELFF. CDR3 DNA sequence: TGTGCCAGCAGATGGACAGGGGCCGACACCGGGGAGCTGTTTTTT.

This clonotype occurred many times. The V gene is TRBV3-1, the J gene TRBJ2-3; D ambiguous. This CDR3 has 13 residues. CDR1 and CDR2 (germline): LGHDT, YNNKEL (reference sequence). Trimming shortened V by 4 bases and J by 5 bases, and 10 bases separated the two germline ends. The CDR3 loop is CASSPTTGDTQYF. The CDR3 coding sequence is TGTGCCAGCAGCCCGACCACTGGAGATACGCAGTATTTT.

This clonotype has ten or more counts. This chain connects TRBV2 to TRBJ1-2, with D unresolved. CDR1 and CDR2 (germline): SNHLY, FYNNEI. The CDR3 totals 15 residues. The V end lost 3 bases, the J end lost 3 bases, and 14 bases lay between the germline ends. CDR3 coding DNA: TGTGCCAGCAGTGAGTATAGGGATGTTGACTATGGCTACACCTTC. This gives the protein CASSEYRDVDYGYTF.

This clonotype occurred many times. For the CDR3, the DNA is TGTGCCAGCAGTTTATCTCCTAGCGGGCCGGCCCTGGGGAATGAGCAGTTCTTC. Amino acids: CASSLSPSGPALGNEQFF. This chain connects TRBV27 to TRBJ2-1; TRBD2 agrees at 8 bases. The CDR3 is 18 amino acids. With 0 bases clipped from V and 7 bases from J, the junction kept 14 bases outside the gene matches. The germline V gene encodes CDR1 MNHEY and CDR2 SMNVEV (reference sequence).

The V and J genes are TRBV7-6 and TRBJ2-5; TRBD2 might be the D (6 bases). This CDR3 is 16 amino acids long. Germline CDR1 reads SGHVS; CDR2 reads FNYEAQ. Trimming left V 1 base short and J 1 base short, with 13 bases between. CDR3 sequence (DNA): TGTGCCAGCAGCTTAGTGGAGGAGGGCCCCCAAGAGACCCAGTACTTC. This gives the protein CASSLVEEGPQETQYF. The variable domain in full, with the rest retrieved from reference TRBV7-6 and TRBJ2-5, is GAGVSQSPRYKVTKRGQDVALRCDPISGHVSLYWYRQALGQGPEFLTYFNYEAQQDKSGLPNDRFSAERPEGSISTLTIQRTEQRDSAMYRCASSLVEEGPQETQYFGPGTRLLVL.

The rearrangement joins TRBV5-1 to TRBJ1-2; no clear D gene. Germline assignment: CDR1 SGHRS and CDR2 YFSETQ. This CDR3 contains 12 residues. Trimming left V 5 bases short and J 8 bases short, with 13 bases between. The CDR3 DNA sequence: TGCGCCAGCAGTTCCCTCACGGGAGGCTACACCTTC. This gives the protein CASSSLTGGYTF.

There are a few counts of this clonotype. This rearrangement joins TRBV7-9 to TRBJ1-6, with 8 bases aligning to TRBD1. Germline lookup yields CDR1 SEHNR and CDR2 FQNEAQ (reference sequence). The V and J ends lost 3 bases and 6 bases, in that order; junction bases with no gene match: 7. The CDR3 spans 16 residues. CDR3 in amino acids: CASSLGQGAGNSPLHF. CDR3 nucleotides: TGTGCCAGCAGCTTGGGGCAGGGGGCAGGTAATTCACCCCTCCACTTT.

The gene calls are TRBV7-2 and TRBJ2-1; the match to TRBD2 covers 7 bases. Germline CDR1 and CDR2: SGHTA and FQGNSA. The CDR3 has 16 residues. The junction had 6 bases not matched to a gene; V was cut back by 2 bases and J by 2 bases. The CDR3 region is CASSLLLASAYNEQFF. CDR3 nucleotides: TGTGCCAGCAGCTTACTACTAGCGAGTGCCTACAATGAGCAGTTCTTC.

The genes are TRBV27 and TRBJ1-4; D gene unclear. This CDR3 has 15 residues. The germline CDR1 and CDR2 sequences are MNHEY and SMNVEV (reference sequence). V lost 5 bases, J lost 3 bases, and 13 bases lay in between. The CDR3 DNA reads TGTGCCAGCAGTGCCCGGGAGTCAGCTAATGAAAAACTGTTTTTT. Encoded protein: CASSARESANEKLFF.

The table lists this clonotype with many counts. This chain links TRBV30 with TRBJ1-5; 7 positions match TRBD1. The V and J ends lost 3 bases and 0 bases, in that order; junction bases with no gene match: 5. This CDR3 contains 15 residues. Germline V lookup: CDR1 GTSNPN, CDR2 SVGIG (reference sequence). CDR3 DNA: TGTGCCTGGAGGGGACAGCCGAATAGCAATCAGCCCCAGCATTTT. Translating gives CAWRGQPNSNQPQHF.

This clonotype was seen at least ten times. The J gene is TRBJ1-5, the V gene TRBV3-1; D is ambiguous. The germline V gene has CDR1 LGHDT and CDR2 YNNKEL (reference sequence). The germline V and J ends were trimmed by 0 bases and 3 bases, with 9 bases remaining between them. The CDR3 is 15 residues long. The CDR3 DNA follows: TGTGCCAGCAGCCAAGATGGGCTCCTCAATCAGCCCCAGCATTTT. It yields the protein CASSQDGLLNQPQHF.

The CDR3 DNA sequence: TGCGCCAGCAGCTCCGGGGCGGGGGGCGTGGGTTCAGATACGCAGTATTTT. Translated: CASSSGAGGVGSDTQYF. The chain links TRBV5-1 to TRBJ2-3; TRBD2 agrees at 8 bases. CDR1 is SGHRS, CDR2 YFSETQ, per germline. The CDR3 length is 17 residues. With V trimmed by 3 bases and J by 4 bases, 13 bases remained unmatched.

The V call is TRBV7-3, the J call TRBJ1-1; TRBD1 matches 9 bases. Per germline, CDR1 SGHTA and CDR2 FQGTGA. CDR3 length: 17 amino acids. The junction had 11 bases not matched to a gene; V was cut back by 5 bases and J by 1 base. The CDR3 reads CASSPTGTGRGNTEAFF. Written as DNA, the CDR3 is TGTGCCAGCAGCCCCACCGGGACAGGGCGGGGGAACACTGAAGCTTTCTTT.

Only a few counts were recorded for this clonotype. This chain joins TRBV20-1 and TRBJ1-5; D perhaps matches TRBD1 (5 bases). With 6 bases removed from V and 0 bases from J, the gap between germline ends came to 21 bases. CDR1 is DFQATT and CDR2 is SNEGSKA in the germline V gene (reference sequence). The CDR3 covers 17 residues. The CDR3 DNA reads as TGCAGTGCCCCCCCCCAGGGAAGGTTTAATAGCAATCAGCCCCAGCATTTT. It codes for CSAPPQGRFNSNQPQHF.

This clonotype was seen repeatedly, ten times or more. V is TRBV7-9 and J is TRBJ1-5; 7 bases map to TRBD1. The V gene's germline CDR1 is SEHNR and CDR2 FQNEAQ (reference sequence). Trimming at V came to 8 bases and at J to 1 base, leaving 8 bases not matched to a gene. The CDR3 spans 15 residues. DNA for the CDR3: TGTGCCAGCTCATCCCCAGGGGGGAGCAATCAGCCCCAGCATTTT. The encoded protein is CASSSPGGSNQPQHF.

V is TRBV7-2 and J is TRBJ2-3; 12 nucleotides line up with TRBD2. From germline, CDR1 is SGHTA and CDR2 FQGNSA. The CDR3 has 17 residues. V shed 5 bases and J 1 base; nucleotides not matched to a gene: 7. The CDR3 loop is CASSIRRLAGGTDTQYF. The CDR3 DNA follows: TGTGCCAGCAGCATCCGGAGACTAGCGGGGGGCACAGATACGCAGTATTTT.

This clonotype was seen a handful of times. The CDR3 protein is CASSSDRAFNYGYTF. The CDR3 coding sequence is TGCGCCAGCAGCTCCGACAGGGCCTTTAACTATGGCTACACCTTC. The chain employs TRBV4-3 and TRBJ1-2; 7 bases are a match to TRBD1. V dropped 5 bases and J dropped 1; count of bases not matched to a gene: 7. The germline V gene encodes CDR1 LGHNA and CDR2 YSLEER. This CDR3 has 15 residues.

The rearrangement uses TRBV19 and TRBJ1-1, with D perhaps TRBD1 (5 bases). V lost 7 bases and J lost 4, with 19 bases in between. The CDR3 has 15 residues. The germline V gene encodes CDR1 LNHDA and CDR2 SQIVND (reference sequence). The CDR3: CASTARGGRGTEAFF. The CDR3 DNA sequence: TGTGCCAGTACCGCCCGGGGCGGTAGGGGCACTGAAGCTTTCTTT. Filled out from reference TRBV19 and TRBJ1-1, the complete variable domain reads DGGITQSPKYLFRKEGQNVTLSCEQNLNHDAMYWYRQDPGQGLRLIYYSQIVNDFQKGDIAEGYSVSREKKESFPLTVTSAQKNPTAFYLCASTARGGRGTEAFFGQGTRLTVV.

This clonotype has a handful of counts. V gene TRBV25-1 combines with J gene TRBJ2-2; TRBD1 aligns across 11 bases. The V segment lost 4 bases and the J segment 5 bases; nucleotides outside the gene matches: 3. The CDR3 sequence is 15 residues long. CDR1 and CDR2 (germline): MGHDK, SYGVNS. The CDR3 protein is CASSGTGGETGELFF. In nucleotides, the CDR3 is TGTGCCAGCAGTGGGACAGGGGGCGAGACCGGGGAGCTGTTTTTT.

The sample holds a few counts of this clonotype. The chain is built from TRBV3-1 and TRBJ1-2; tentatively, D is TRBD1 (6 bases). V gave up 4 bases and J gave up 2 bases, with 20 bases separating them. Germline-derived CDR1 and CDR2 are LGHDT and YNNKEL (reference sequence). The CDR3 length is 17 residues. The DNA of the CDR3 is TGTGCCAGCAGCCCAGGGGACATGGCGACACCAAACTATGGCTACACCTTC. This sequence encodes CASSPGDMATPNYGYTF.

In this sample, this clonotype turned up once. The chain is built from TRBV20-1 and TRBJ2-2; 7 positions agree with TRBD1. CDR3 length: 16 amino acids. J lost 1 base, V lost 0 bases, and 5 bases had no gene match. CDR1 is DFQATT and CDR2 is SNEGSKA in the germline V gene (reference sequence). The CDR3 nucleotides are TGCAGTGCTAGAGATCCTAGGACAGGGAACACCGGGGAGCTGTTTTTT. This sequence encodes CSARDPRTGNTGELFF.